A single sample is the source of the 32 T cell receptor beta chains below, sequenced in a study of shared clonotypes between healthy human individuals. Assay: immunoSEQ multiplex PCR; the TCRdb copy retains only in-frame clones and omits some. This table holds approximately 1,500,000 clones, approximately 98% found once. The sequencing input was naive CD4+ T cells sorted from blood. The subset was: CD45RA+ positively selected. All receptors derive from a man aged 30 to 39 in good health.

This chain connects TRBV14 to TRBJ2-7, with D tentatively TRBD1 or TRBD2 (5 bases each). The V and J ends lost 2 bases and 0 bases respectively, with 8 bases between them. Per germline, CDR1 SGHDN and CDR2 FVKESK. There are 14 residues in the CDR3. The CDR3 DNA follows: TGTGCCAGCAGCCAATTTGGGGGCTCCTACGAGCAGTACTTC. Translated, it gives CASSQFGGSYEQYF.

The rearrangement links TRBV11-2 to TRBJ2-7; 10 nucleotides match TRBD1. The V and J ends lost 3 bases and 5 bases, in that order; junction bases with no gene match: 10. This CDR3 has 16 amino acids. CDR1 SGHAT and CDR2 FQNNGV come from the germline V gene. The CDR3 coding sequence is TGTGCCAGCAGCTTGCGGGACAGGGGATCGGCTAACGAGCAGTACTTC. It specifies CASSLRDRGSANEQYF.

The chain uses TRBV27 and TRBJ2-1; TRBD2 agrees at 13 bases. Germline values: CDR1 MNHEY, CDR2 SMNVEV (reference sequence). With 2 bases clipped from V and 1 base from J, the junction kept 5 bases outside the gene matches. CDR3 length: 18 residues. CDR3 bases: TGTGCCAGCAGTTTAAGGACTAGCGGGAGAGGATCCTACAATGAGCAGTTCTTC. This translates into CASSLRTSGRGSYNEQFF.

The chain employs TRBV6-1 and TRBJ1-5; the D is unclear. CDR1 and CDR2 from the germline V gene are MNHNS and SASEGT. The CDR3 is 11 amino acids. V was trimmed by 7 bases and J by 1 base, leaving 2 bases between them. The DNA of the CDR3 is TGTGCCAGCAACAGCAATCAGCCCCAGCATTTT. Translated: CASNSNQPQHF.

This chain joins TRBV10-3 and TRBJ2-7; no clear D. Trimming cost V 5 bases and J 2 bases, with 4 bases left between them. The germline V gene has CDR1 ENHRY and CDR2 SYGVKD. The CDR3 contains 11 residues. The CDR3 is CAISRTYEQYF. The CDR3 DNA reads TGTGCCATCAGTCGTACCTACGAGCAGTACTTC.

The chain recombines TRBV28 with TRBJ2-5; the D call may be TRBD1 or TRBD2 (5 bases each). The V end lost 7 bases, the J end lost 7 bases, and 10 bases lay between the germline ends. In germline, CDR1 is MDHEN, CDR2 SYDVKM. The CDR3 extends over 11 amino acids. The CDR3 DNA reads TGTGCCAGCAAGGGGAGCCTGACCCAGTACTTC. It translates to CASKGSLTQYF. Full variable domain (missing parts from reference TRBV28 and TRBJ2-5): DVKVTQSSRYLVKRTGEKVFLECVQDMDHENMFWYRQDPGLGLRLIYFSYDVKMKEKGDIPEGYSVSREKKERFSLILESASTNQTSMYLCASKGSLTQYFGPGTRLLVL.

This chain joins TRBV5-1 and TRBJ1-2; 7 bases line up with TRBD1. The CDR3 extends over 14 amino acids. Germline CDR1 SGHRS, CDR2 YFSETQ. V gave up 4 bases and J gave up 4 bases; unmatched junction bases: 7. The CDR3 reads CASSIRQGGYGYTF. The CDR3 DNA reads as TGCGCCAGCAGCATAAGACAGGGAGGCTATGGCTACACCTTC.

The J gene is TRBJ1-5, the V gene TRBV18; no clear D. Germline CDR1 is KGHSH and CDR2 is LQKENI. Trimming took off 5 bases at V and 5 bases at J, with 10 bases between the two ends. The CDR3 length is 13 residues. CDR3 sequence: CASSSFGDQPQHF. In nucleotides, the CDR3 is TGTGCCAGCTCATCCTTCGGGGATCAGCCCCAGCATTTT.

This chain uses TRBV28 with TRBJ2-1; D unresolved. From germline, CDR1 is MDHEN and CDR2 SYDVKM. The CDR3 runs to 13 residues. Between the trimmed V and J ends, which lost 4 bases and 10 bases, there was a span of 14 bases. CDR3 sequence reads: CASSSLIRREQFF. The CDR3 DNA reads as TGTGCCAGCAGTTCCCTCATCCGTCGGGAGCAGTTCTTC.

This chain uses TRBV19 with TRBJ2-3, with D possibly TRBD1 on 5 matching bases. Germline-derived CDR1 and CDR2 are LNHDA and SQIVND (reference sequence). The CDR3 length is 13 residues. V dropped 7 bases and J dropped 6 bases, with 14 bases sitting between them. In DNA, the CDR3 is TGTGCCAGTATCTCCAGGGCCACGGATACGCAGTATTTT. Translated: CASISRATDTQYF.

This chain uses TRBV5-1 with TRBJ2-3, with 10 nucleotides matching TRBD1. V lost 3 bases and J lost 4; bases outside the gene matches: 2. The CDR3 sequence is 14 residues long. The germline V gene encodes CDR1 SGHRS and CDR2 YFSETQ. The CDR3 sequence is CASSSTGGADTQYF. CDR3 nucleotides: TGCGCCAGCAGCTCGACAGGGGGCGCAGATACGCAGTATTTT.

The chain uses TRBV7-9 and TRBJ2-7; TRBD1 aligns across 8 bases. V lost 3 bases, J lost 0 bases, and 4 bases stayed unmatched. This CDR3 has 15 residues. Germline CDR1 reads SEHNR; CDR2 reads FQNEAQ (reference sequence). This CDR3 is CASSFGQGRSYEQYF. The CDR3 nucleotides read TGTGCCAGCAGCTTCGGACAGGGTCGCTCCTACGAGCAGTACTTC.

The rearrangement links TRBV12-1 to TRBJ2-3; no check of the table's D call, TRBD2, against the DNA was made. TRBV12-1 is classified as a pseudogene. The CDR3 totals 17 residues. The chain's CDR3 is CASSSTPSGGCTDTQYF. In DNA, the CDR3 is TGTGCCAGCAGCTCCACCCCTAGCGGAGGCTGCACAGATACGCAGTATTTT.

The chain has TRBV19 and TRBJ2-3; D possibly corresponds to TRBD2 (6 bases). The CDR3 runs to 15 residues. Per the germline V gene, CDR1 is LNHDA and CDR2 is SQIVND (reference sequence). V lost 4 bases and J lost 2, with 13 bases in between. Here the CDR3 DNA reads TGTGCCAGTAGTACGACGGGACTGTTCACAGATACGCAGTATTTT. Translating it yields CASSTTGLFTDTQYF.

The chain has TRBV27 and TRBJ1-1; 7 positions agree with TRBD1. CDR3 length equals 15 residues. The J segment lost 1 base and the V segment lost 5 bases, leaving 7 bases of the junction unmatched. The V gene's germline CDR1 is MNHEY and CDR2 SMNVEV (reference sequence). CDR3: CASSQDRRTNTEAFF. DNA of the CDR3: TGTGCCAGCAGTCAGGACAGGCGAACGAACACTGAAGCTTTCTTT.

The V gene is TRBV28, the J gene TRBJ2-7; 7 positions agree with TRBD1. V lost 3 bases and J lost 4; bases outside the gene matches: 3. CDR3 size: 13 residues. Germline values: CDR1 MDHEN, CDR2 SYDVKM. The CDR3 DNA is TGTGCCAGCAGTTTGACAGGGAAGTACGAGCAGTACTTC. It specifies CASSLTGKYEQYF.

Only one count was recorded for this clone. The CDR3 coding sequence is TGTGCCTTACAATCAGGGGCTTGGGGCTACACCTTC. Translating gives CALQSGAWGYTF. J is TRBJ1-2 and V is TRBV30; tentative D call: TRBD1 (6 bases). With 7 bases removed from V and 8 bases from J, the gap between germline ends came to 17 bases. Germline loops: CDR1 GTSNPN, CDR2 SVGIG (reference sequence). The CDR3 is 12 residues long. Filled out from reference TRBV30 and TRBJ1-2, the complete variable domain reads SQTIHQWPATLVQPVGSPLSLECTVEGTSNPNLYWYRQAAGRGLQLLFYSVGIGQISSEVPQNLSASRPQDRQFILSSKKLLLSDSGFYLCALQSGAWGYTFGSGTRLTVV.

The rearrangement joins TRBV18 to TRBJ2-7, with TRBD2 matching over 7 bases. V was clipped by 3 bases and J by 3 bases; unmatched bases: 8. The CDR3 has 15 amino acids. CDR1 and CDR2 from the germline V gene are KGHSH and LQKENI. The CDR3: CASSPGGATVYEQYF. The CDR3 coding sequence is TGTGCCAGCTCACCGGGAGGGGCGACTGTCTACGAGCAGTACTTC.

The chain employs TRBV29-1 and TRBJ2-3, with D perhaps matching TRBD2 (6 bases). The CDR3 is made up of 15 amino acids. Germline CDR1 and CDR2: SQVTM and ANQGSEA. Trimming left V 5 bases short and J 0 bases short, with 15 bases between. The CDR3 nucleotides are TGCAGCGTTCGGCTCCTTAGCGGAAGCACAGATACGCAGTATTTT. As protein: CSVRLLSGSTDTQYF.

V gene TRBV28 combines with J gene TRBJ2-2, with D perhaps matching TRBD1 (5 bases). The CDR3 sequence is 14 residues long. V gave up 2 bases and J gave up 3 bases, with 7 bases separating them. Germline CDR1 reads MDHEN; CDR2 reads SYDVKM. The CDR3 protein is CASSLPGYTGELFF. The CDR3 nucleotides read TGTGCCAGCAGTTTACCAGGGTACACCGGGGAGCTGTTTTTT.

This chain connects TRBV18 to TRBJ2-7, with 8 bases matching TRBD2. Germline assignment: CDR1 KGHSH and CDR2 LQKENI. The ends lost 3 bases at V and 0 bases at J; junction bases unmatched: 4. This CDR3 spans 15 amino acids. The DNA for the CDR3 is TGTGCCAGCTCACCTACCGGGAGGGACTCCTACGAGCAGTACTTC. Amino acid sequence: CASSPTGRDSYEQYF.

V usage is TRBV5-4 and J usage is TRBJ2-3; D possibly corresponds to TRBD1 (5 bases). V lost 1 base, J lost 2 bases, and 14 bases lay in between. The CDR3 totals 16 residues. Germline CDR1 SGHNT, CDR2 YYREEE (reference sequence). This chain's CDR3 is CASSLTTGAPTDTQYF. The CDR3 region has the DNA TGTGCCAGCAGCTTGACAACAGGCGCCCCCACAGATACGCAGTATTTT. The variable domain in full, with the rest retrieved from reference TRBV5-4 and TRBJ2-3, is ETGVTQSPTHLIKTRGQQVTLRCSSQSGHNTVSWYQQALGQGPQFIFQYYREEENGRGNFPPRFSGLQFPNYSSELNVNALELDDSALYLCASSLTTGAPTDTQYFGPGTRLTVL.

Note on this clone: Other DNA sequences from this sample encode an identical CDR3 as well. This chain joins TRBV28 and TRBJ2-3; D is undetermined. CDR1 MDHEN and CDR2 SYDVKM come from the germline V gene. CDR3 length: 14 residues. Trimming pared 1 base from V and 0 bases from J, leaving 5 bases between. CDR3 DNA sequence: TGTGCCAGCAGTTTATCGGGCAGCACAGATACGCAGTATTTT. Protein product: CASSLSGSTDTQYF.

A note on this clone: This CDR3 is also generated by other DNA sequences in the sample. This sequence joins TRBV28 and TRBJ2-7, with TRBD1 identical over 8 bases. The V and J ends lost 6 bases and 3 bases, in that order; junction bases with no gene match: 1. In germline, CDR1 is MDHEN, CDR2 SYDVKM. The CDR3 is 12 residues long. CDR3 sequence (DNA): TGTGCCAGCAGGACAGGGGTCTACGAGCAGTACTTC. Translation: CASRTGVYEQYF.

The rearrangement joins TRBV25-1 to TRBJ2-2, with 7 bases that match TRBD2. V shed 2 bases, J shed 4 bases, and the junction held 4 bases outside the gene matches. Germline V gives CDR1 MGHDK, CDR2 SYGVNS. CDR3 length: 15 amino acids. CDR3 loop: CASSEPGLPTGELFF. In DNA, the CDR3 is TGTGCCAGCAGTGAACCGGGACTACCCACCGGGGAGCTGTTTTTT.

The CDR3 region has the DNA TGTGCCAGCAGTGAAGCTGCCCGGGCTTCAGATACGCAGTATTTT. This codes for CASSEAARASDTQYF. The chain uses TRBV2 and TRBJ2-3, with D uncertain. Per germline, CDR1 SNHLY and CDR2 FYNNEI. V was clipped by 0 bases and J by 4 bases, with 11 bases between them. There are 15 residues in the CDR3. The full variable domain, with the rest looked up from reference TRBV2 and TRBJ2-3, is EPEVTQTPSHQVTQMGQEVILRCVPISNHLYFYWYRQILGQKVEFLVSFYNNEISEKSEIFDDQFSVERPDGSNFTLKIRSTKLEDSAMYFCASSEAARASDTQYFGPGTRLTVL.

This clone occurred once. V is TRBV2 and J is TRBJ2-7; 7 bases line up with TRBD1. The V and J ends lost 4 bases and 4 bases, in that order; junction bases with no gene match: 16. CDR3 length equals 17 residues. From germline, CDR1 is SNHLY and CDR2 FYNNEI. The CDR3 loop is CASSATKIRDRVYEQYF. DNA of the CDR3: TGTGCCAGCAGTGCAACAAAAATCCGGGACAGAGTATACGAGCAGTACTTC.

The V and J genes are TRBV11-2 and TRBJ2-6; 11 bases match TRBD1. Germline CDR1 and CDR2: SGHAT and FQNNGV. CDR3 length equals 16 residues. With V trimmed by 6 bases and J by 2 bases, 3 bases remained unmatched. CDR3 bases: TGTGCCAGCAGACTGGGACAGGGGGCTGGGGCCAACGTCCTGACTTTC. Protein: CASRLGQGAGANVLTF.

V is TRBV28 and J is TRBJ2-1; TRBD1 might be the D (6 bases). The germline V and J ends were trimmed by 6 bases and 1 base, with 13 bases remaining between them. The CDR3 totals 15 residues. Germline lookup yields CDR1 MDHEN and CDR2 SYDVKM. CDR3 DNA: TGTGCCAGCAGGCTAGGGACACTATCCTACAATGAGCAGTTCTTC. Encoded protein: CASRLGTLSYNEQFF.

The V call is TRBV6-5, the J call TRBJ1-1; no firm D call. Trimming left V 2 bases short and J 1 base short, with 5 bases between. The CDR3 extends over 13 amino acids. Germline CDR1 is MNHEY and CDR2 is SVGAGI. CDR3 DNA: TGTGCCAGCAGTTACACGCAGAACACTGAAGCTTTCTTT. Residues: CASSYTQNTEAFF.

This clone was found once. The chain links TRBV6-5 to TRBJ2-5, with D possibly TRBD1 on 6 matching bases. V dropped 2 bases and J dropped 5 bases, with 15 bases sitting between them. The CDR3 spans 15 residues. Germline V lookup: CDR1 MNHEY, CDR2 SVGAGI. This CDR3 is CASSYPTGHSETQYF. The DNA for the CDR3 is TGTGCCAGCAGTTACCCAACGGGACATTCGGAGACCCAGTACTTC.

The chain uses TRBV19 and TRBJ1-1, with TRBD1 as a possible D gene (6 bases). This CDR3 spans 14 amino acids. CDR1 is LNHDA, CDR2 SQIVND, per germline (reference sequence). V was clipped by 7 bases and J by 4 bases, with 16 bases between them. Here the CDR3 DNA reads TGTGCCAGTACCAAAGACAGGTGGAGCACTGAAGCTTTCTTT. It encodes CASTKDRWSTEAFF.